A selection of T cell receptor beta chains follows, all from one sample in a study of cytomegalovirus exposure and HLA in healthy donors. Data came from immunoSEQ multiplex PCR; TCRdb stores just in-frame clones and leaves some out. The table shows approximately 110,000 clones, with 75% to 90% occurring only once. The sequencing input was PBMCs. The receptors were sampled from a man aged 45 to 65 in good health and CMV-seronegative. Both conserved end residues are part of each CDR3. Each record gives: V gene, D gene, clone size, J gene, CDR3 DNA, CDR3 protein. A D gene is named only where the DNA matches it firmly. The size of a clone is reported for some rows only, either as once, few or many, or as a class for expanded clones.

V gene: TRBV19; D gene: .; clone size: .; J gene: TRBJ1-1; CDR3 DNA: TGTGCCAGTCTGCGCCAGGGAACAGCTGAAGCTTTCTTT; CDR3 protein: CASLRQGTAEAFF
V gene: TRBV27; D gene: .; clone size: few; J gene: TRBJ2-3; CDR3 DNA: TGTGCCAGCAGTTCTCCAGGGGCCCCCACAGATACGCAGTATTTT; CDR3 protein: CASSSPGAPTDTQYF
V gene: TRBV6-5; D gene: TRBD2; clone size: .; J gene: TRBJ2-7; CDR3 DNA: TGTGCCAGCAGTTACACCGGGACTAGCGGCGAGCAGTACTTC; CDR3 protein: CASSYTGTSGEQYF
V gene: TRBV9; D gene: .; clone size: .; J gene: TRBJ1-6; CDR3 DNA: TGTGCCAGCAGCGCCGACAGCTCTCCTAATAATTCACCCCTCCACTTT; CDR3 protein: CASSADSSPNNSPLHF
V gene: TRBV7-2; D gene: TRBD2; clone size: .; J gene: TRBJ2-7; CDR3 DNA: TGTGCCAGCAGCCCATGGGGGGGGACGTCCTACGAGCAGTACTTC; CDR3 protein: CASSPWGGTSYEQYF
V gene: TRBV27; D gene: TRBD2; clone size: few; J gene: TRBJ2-7; CDR3 DNA: TGTGCCAGCACTAGCGGGCGGAGGTCGTACTTC; CDR3 protein: CASTSGRRSYF
V gene: TRBV4-1; D gene: .; clone size: .; J gene: TRBJ2-1; CDR3 DNA: TGCGCCAGCAGCGGCCAATCCTACAATGAGCAGTTCTTC; CDR3 protein: CASSGQSYNEQFF
V gene: TRBV6-1; D gene: .; clone size: .; J gene: TRBJ2-7; CDR3 DNA: TGTGCCAGCAGTACCGGGACAAACTACGAGCAGTACTTC; CDR3 protein: CASSTGTNYEQYF
V gene: TRBV2; D gene: .; clone size: .; J gene: TRBJ1-2; CDR3 DNA: TGTGCCAGCAGTGAGGCGCAGGGGACCTATGGCTACACCTTC; CDR3 protein: CASSEAQGTYGYTF
V gene: TRBV15; D gene: .; clone size: .; J gene: TRBJ1-4; CDR3 DNA: TGTGCCACCAGCAGGGCGGCCCTCAGGGATGAAAAACTGTTTTTT; CDR3 protein: CATSRAALRDEKLFF
V gene: TRBV27; D gene: .; clone size: .; J gene: TRBJ1-2; CDR3 DNA: TGTGCCAGCAGCTTGGGGGAGGGCTATGGCTACACCTTC; CDR3 protein: CASSLGEGYGYTF
V gene: TRBV25-1; D gene: .; clone size: .; J gene: TRBJ2-6; CDR3 DNA: TGTGCCAGCAGTAACTATCACGCAGGGGTTACCAACGTCCTGACTTTC; CDR3 protein: CASSNYHAGVTNVLTF
V gene: TRBV9; D gene: TRBD2; clone size: .; J gene: TRBJ2-3; CDR3 DNA: TGTGCCAGCAACCCCGATGGCGGGGGGGCGATAAATACGCAGTATTTT; CDR3 protein: CASNPDGGGAINTQYF
V gene: TRBV5-1; D gene: .; clone size: .; J gene: TRBJ1-1; CDR3 DNA: TGCGCCAGCAGCTTGGGCGGGAACACTGAAGCTTTCTTT; CDR3 protein: CASSLGGNTEAFF
V gene: TRBV5-6; D gene: .; clone size: once; J gene: TRBJ2-1; CDR3 DNA: TGTGCCAGCAGCCTCCCCGGCTCCTACAATGAGCAGTTCTTC; CDR3 protein: CASSLPGSYNEQFF
V gene: TRBV7-9; D gene: TRBD1; clone size: few; J gene: TRBJ2-7; CDR3 DNA: TGTGCCAGCAGCCTAACAGGGACAGGGGTGCAGTACTTC; CDR3 protein: CASSLTGTGVQYF
V gene: TRBV5-4; D gene: TRBD1; clone size: .; J gene: TRBJ2-3; CDR3 DNA: TGTGCCAGCAGCATGGACAGGGGGCGCGGAGATACGCAGTATTTT; CDR3 protein: CASSMDRGRGDTQYF
V gene: TRBV2; D gene: TRBD1; clone size: .; J gene: TRBJ2-1; CDR3 DNA: TGTGCCAGCTCACGGGGACAGGGAAGTCTCCATGAGCAGTTCTTC; CDR3 protein: CASSRGQGSLHEQFF
V gene: TRBV29-1; D gene: .; clone size: .; J gene: TRBJ1-5; CDR3 DNA: TGCAGCGCTAGCGGTGCCCAGCCCCAGCATTTT; CDR3 protein: CSASGAQPQHF
V gene: TRBV2; D gene: TRBD1; clone size: .; J gene: TRBJ1-2; CDR3 DNA: TGTGCCAGCACCTCGACAGGGGTTTACTATGGCTACACCTTC; CDR3 protein: CASTSTGVYYGYTF
V gene: TRBV7-6; D gene: TRBD2; clone size: .; J gene: TRBJ2-3; CDR3 DNA: TGTGCCAGCAGCTTCTCAACTAGCGGGAGAAGCACAGATACGCAGTATTTT; CDR3 protein: CASSFSTSGRSTDTQYF
V gene: TRBV6-5; D gene: .; clone size: few; J gene: TRBJ1-1; CDR3 DNA: TGTGCCAGCAGATTCGACAAGTGGGCCACTGAAGCTTTCTTT; CDR3 protein: CASRFDKWATEAFF
V gene: TRBV4-1; D gene: .; clone size: .; J gene: TRBJ1-4; CDR3 DNA: TGCGCCAGCAGCCAAGATCAGGGGAAACTGTTTTTT; CDR3 protein: CASSQDQGKLFF
V gene: TRBV7-2; D gene: .; clone size: .; J gene: TRBJ2-7; CDR3 DNA: TGTGCCAGCAGCTCCAGAGGGGGGGGAACTGGCCTAATCTACGAGCAGTACTTC; CDR3 protein: CASSSRGGGTGLIYEQYF
V gene: TRBV10-3; D gene: .; clone size: .; J gene: TRBJ2-5; CDR3 DNA: TGTGCCATCCGGGACTACCAAGAGACCCAGTACTTC; CDR3 protein: CAIRDYQETQYF
V gene: TRBV6-1; D gene: .; clone size: .; J gene: TRBJ2-7; CDR3 DNA: TGTGCCAGCAGTGAGACGGGGGTGGGGGAGCAGTACTTC; CDR3 protein: CASSETGVGEQYF
V gene: TRBV2; D gene: .; clone size: .; J gene: TRBJ1-5; CDR3 DNA: TGTGCCAGCAAAACAGGAGTAGTAAGCAATCAGCCCCAGCATTTT; CDR3 protein: CASKTGVVSNQPQHF
V gene: TRBV9; D gene: TRBD1; clone size: .; J gene: TRBJ2-7; CDR3 DNA: TGTGCCAGCAGCGCCCCGGAACAGGGGGACTACGAGCAGTACTTC; CDR3 protein: CASSAPEQGDYEQYF
V gene: TRBV27; D gene: .; clone size: .; J gene: TRBJ2-1; CDR3 DNA: TGTGCCAGCAGTTTATTTCGAGGGTACAATGAGCAGTTCTTC; CDR3 protein: CASSLFRGYNEQFF
V gene: TRBV28; D gene: TRBD1; clone size: .; J gene: TRBJ2-7; CDR3 DNA: TGTGCCAGCAGTGTGTATAGCCCCGTGACAGGGTTGCGCTCCTACGAGCAGTACTTC; CDR3 protein: CASSVYSPVTGLRSYEQYF
V gene: TRBV11-1; D gene: .; clone size: .; J gene: TRBJ2-2; CDR3 DNA: TGTGCCAGCAGCTTTAGGTTGAGACAGAGGAACACCGGGGAGCTGTTTTTT; CDR3 protein: CASSFRLRQRNTGELFF
V gene: TRBV12-5; D gene: .; clone size: .; J gene: TRBJ2-7; CDR3 DNA: TGTGCTAGTGGTTTGACGCCTGTACACTACGAGCAGTACTTC; CDR3 protein: CASGLTPVHYEQYF
V gene: TRBV28; D gene: .; clone size: .; J gene: TRBJ1-1; CDR3 DNA: TGTGCCAGCAGTCTCAGGGGTCCGAACACTGAAGCTTTCTTT; CDR3 protein: CASSLRGPNTEAFF
V gene: TRBV6-6; D gene: .; clone size: .; J gene: TRBJ1-2; CDR3 DNA: TGTGCCAGCAGTCCCGGACAGAACTATGGCTACACCTTC; CDR3 protein: CASSPGQNYGYTF
V gene: TRBV5-1; D gene: .; clone size: .; J gene: TRBJ2-7; CDR3 DNA: TGCGCCAGCAGCTTCGACACCTATTCCTACGAGCAGTACTTC; CDR3 protein: CASSFDTYSYEQYF
V gene: TRBV4-2; D gene: TRBD1; clone size: .; J gene: TRBJ2-2; CDR3 DNA: TGTGCCAGCAGCCAAGAGGTCGGGACAGGTTATTCCGGGGAGCTGTTTTTT; CDR3 protein: CASSQEVGTGYSGELFF
V gene: TRBV19; D gene: TRBD1; clone size: .; J gene: TRBJ2-1; CDR3 DNA: TGTGCCAGTAGTCGATGGACAGGCCGGGGCAAATTCCCGACACTTAATGAGCAGTTCTTC; CDR3 protein: CASSRWTGRGKFPTLNEQFF
V gene: TRBV19; D gene: .; clone size: .; J gene: TRBJ2-7; CDR3 DNA: TGTGCCAGTAGTCTTCGGGAGCTATCATACGAGCAGTACTTC; CDR3 protein: CASSLRELSYEQYF
V gene: TRBV27; D gene: .; clone size: .; J gene: TRBJ2-7; CDR3 DNA: TGTGCCAGCAGTCCGCGTGTAGGGGGACCTTCTAGAAGAAGCGAGCAGTACTTC; CDR3 protein: CASSPRVGGPSRRSEQYF
V gene: TRBV2; D gene: TRBD1; clone size: once; J gene: TRBJ2-1; CDR3 DNA: TGTGCCAGCAGTCCCGGGACAGGACAGTTCTTC; CDR3 protein: CASSPGTGQFF
V gene: TRBV7-3; D gene: TRBD2; clone size: few; J gene: TRBJ2-3; CDR3 DNA: TGTGCCAGCAGCTTAATGGTCCGACTAGCGGGGGCGGATACGCAGTATTTT; CDR3 protein: CASSLMVRLAGADTQYF
V gene: TRBV6-5; D gene: .; clone size: .; J gene: TRBJ1-1; CDR3 DNA: TGTGCCAGCAGTTACTCCATGAACACTGAAGCTTTCTTT; CDR3 protein: CASSYSMNTEAFF
V gene: TRBV29-1; D gene: TRBD1; clone size: .; J gene: TRBJ1-5; CDR3 DNA: TGCAGCACCGGACAGGACAATCAGCCCCAGCATTTT; CDR3 protein: CSTGQDNQPQHF
V gene: TRBV15; D gene: .; clone size: once; J gene: TRBJ1-4; CDR3 DNA: TGTGCCACCAGCAGAGAGGGGGCGAGGGAAAAACTGTTTTTT; CDR3 protein: CATSREGAREKLFF
V gene: TRBV18; D gene: .; clone size: .; J gene: TRBJ1-4; CDR3 DNA: TGTGCCAGCTCAGGAGGGTATGAAAAACTGTTTTTT; CDR3 protein: CASSGGYEKLFF
V gene: TRBV6-1; D gene: .; clone size: .; J gene: TRBJ2-6; CDR3 DNA: TGTGCCAGCAGTGGGGACACCGCAAGCTCTGGGGCCAACGTCCTGACTTTC; CDR3 protein: CASSGDTASSGANVLTF
V gene: TRBV10-1; D gene: TRBD1; clone size: .; J gene: TRBJ2-1; CDR3 DNA: TGCGCCAGCATACTAGACAGGGAAGAGCCCTACAATGAGCAGTTCTTC; CDR3 protein: CASILDREEPYNEQFF
V gene: TRBV9; D gene: TRBD1; clone size: .; J gene: TRBJ1-2; CDR3 DNA: TGTGCCAGCAGCATCGGACAGGGGGCGGGTGGCTACACCTTC; CDR3 protein: CASSIGQGAGGYTF
V gene: TRBV6-5; D gene: TRBD1; clone size: .; J gene: TRBJ2-7; CDR3 DNA: TGTGCCAGCAGACGACAGGGTCCTAGGCACGAGCAGTACTTC; CDR3 protein: CASRRQGPRHEQYF
V gene: TRBV11-2; D gene: .; clone size: .; J gene: TRBJ2-7; CDR3 DNA: TGTGCCAGCAGCCCAGCTCCGGGGCAGTACTTC; CDR3 protein: CASSPAPGQYF
V gene: TRBV27; D gene: TRBD1; clone size: .; J gene: TRBJ1-2; CDR3 DNA: TGTGCCAGCAGTTTATCGATGAGGGGGCTAGGCGGCTACACCTTC; CDR3 protein: CASSLSMRGLGGYTF
V gene: TRBV4-1; D gene: .; clone size: few; J gene: TRBJ1-1; CDR3 DNA: TGCGCCAGCAGCCAAGAAGGAGTTGGTAGGTCTTTCTTT; CDR3 protein: CASSQEGVGRSFF
V gene: TRBV28; D gene: TRBD1; clone size: .; J gene: TRBJ1-2; CDR3 DNA: TGTGCCAGCAGTAACAGGGGAGTCGGGCGCTACACCTTC; CDR3 protein: CASSNRGVGRYTF
V gene: TRBV7-3; D gene: TRBD2; clone size: .; J gene: TRBJ2-5; CDR3 DNA: TGTGCCAGCAGCTCCGCTAGCGGGGGAAGGCAAGAGACCCAGTACTTC; CDR3 protein: CASSSASGGRQETQYF
V gene: TRBV7-8; D gene: .; clone size: once; J gene: TRBJ2-2; CDR3 DNA: TGTGCCAGCAGCTTAACGGTCCTGCAGGCTAAAAGACCAAGGTGGACCGGGGAGCTGTTTTTT; CDR3 protein: CASSLTVLQAKRPRWTGELFF
V gene: TRBV14; D gene: .; clone size: once; J gene: TRBJ2-2; CDR3 DNA: TGTGCCAGCAGCCAACCCAGGTTGAACACCGGGGAGCTGTTTTTT; CDR3 protein: CASSQPRLNTGELFF
V gene: TRBV29-1; D gene: .; clone size: .; J gene: TRBJ1-1; CDR3 DNA: TGCAGCGTTCAGGAGGGGATGGTCACTGAAGCTTTCTTT; CDR3 protein: CSVQEGMVTEAFF
V gene: TRBV28; D gene: TRBD1; clone size: .; J gene: TRBJ1-1; CDR3 DNA: TGTGCCAGCAGTACCCCACAGGGGGGCACTGAAGCTTTCTTT; CDR3 protein: CASSTPQGGTEAFF
V gene: TRBV7-2; D gene: .; clone size: .; J gene: TRBJ2-5; CDR3 DNA: TGTGCCAGCAGCCCTAGGAGCGGACAAGAGACCCAGTACTTC; CDR3 protein: CASSPRSGQETQYF